This is a list of T cell receptor beta chains from one sample in a study of blood T cell repertoires in COVID-19. TCRdb keeps only in-frame clones here, not all; method: immunoSEQ multiplex PCR. Of nearly 55,000 clones detected, around 84% appear once; the ten largest clones hold 12%. Sample: peripheral blood. Source of these receptors: a man aged 70-80 years with active COVID-19. CDR3s include the opening cysteine and the closing phenylalanine or tryptophan. The D gene is left open where the match is weak. Not all rows give a size; the values are once, few, many and, for expanded clones, a class.

j_call v_call d_call clone_size cdr3_nt cdr3_aa
TRBJ2-1 TRBV24-1 - - TGTGCCACCAGTGACCCAGGGGAGGGCTCCTACAATGAGCAGTTCTTC CATSDPGEGSYNEQFF
TRBJ2-7 TRBV19 TRBD1 - TGTGCCAGTAGTAGTCCCCAGGGGGTGGCCTACGAGCAGTACTTC CASSSPQGVAYEQYF
TRBJ2-3 TRBV9 TRBD1 - TGTGCCAGCAGCGAGGGGGCCCGCAGGGCAGATACGCAGTATTTT CASSEGARRADTQYF
TRBJ1-5 TRBV6-5 - - TGTGCCAGCAGTTATATAAGTGGGGGTGGTAGCGGGCCCCAGCATTTT CASSYISGGGSGPQHF
TRBJ2-5 TRBV2 TRBD1 - TGTGCCAGCAGTGGGGGGACAGGGAGAAACCAGTACTTC CASSGGTGRNQYF
TRBJ2-1 TRBV21-1 - - TGTGCCAGCAGCGATTCTTCTAGCGGGGGGACGTACAATGAGCAGTTCTTC CASSDSSSGGTYNEQFF
TRBJ2-5 TRBV5-4 TRBD1 - TGTGCCAGCAGCTTGCTGGGACAGGGAGTTTTCCAAGAGACCCAGTACTTC CASSLLGQGVFQETQYF
TRBJ2-5 TRBV21-1 - - TGTGCCACTCTACAAGAGACCCAGTACTTC CATLQETQYF
TRBJ2-1 TRBV4-2 - - TGTGCCAGCAGCCGCGAGATCTTGAATGAGCAGTTCTTC CASSREILNEQFF
TRBJ1-2 TRBV3-1/TRBV3-2 TRBD1 - TGTGCCAGCAGCCGCTACCGGGACAGGGATGGCTACACCTTC CASSRYRDRDGYTF
TRBJ1-3 TRBV25-1 TRBD1 - TGTGCCAGCAGTAGGACAGGGGGCTCTGGAAACACCATATATTTT CASSRTGGSGNTIYF
TRBJ2-3 TRBV7-8 - - TGTGCCAGCACCCAGAACGGGTACGATACGCAGTATTTT CASTQNGYDTQYF
TRBJ1-2 TRBV5-6 - - TGTGCCAGCAGACAGGGAGTTGCTGGTGGCTACACCTTC CASRQGVAGGYTF
TRBJ2-2 TRBV7-3 - - TGTGCCAGCAGCTTAGGAGGGTCCGCCGGGGAGCTGTTTTTT CASSLGGSAGELFF
TRBJ2-3 TRBV2 TRBD2 - TGTGCCAGCAGTGGGGGACTAGCGGGGAATACGCAGTATTTT CASSGGLAGNTQYF
TRBJ2-5 TRBV6-1 TRBD2 once TGTGCCAGCAGTGAAGGTAGCGGGGGGCTCCAAGAGACCCAGTACTTC CASSEGSGGLQETQYF
TRBJ1-4 TRBV4-2 TRBD1 once TGTGCCAGCAGCGGAATGGACAGGGGGTATGAAAAACTGTTTTTT CASSGMDRGYEKLFF
TRBJ2-7 TRBV15 - - TGTGCCACCGGGGGCTTTATTGAGCAGTACTTC CATGGFIEQYF
TRBJ1-6 TRBV5-5 - - TGTGCCAGCAGCATGCAGGGGTTGGATTCACCCCTCCACTTT CASSMQGLDSPLHF
TRBJ1-2 TRBV3-1/TRBV3-2 - - TGTCCTTGTCCCTACAGGGACGATGGCTACACCTTC CPCPYRDDGYTF
TRBJ1-2 TRBV4-1 - - TGCGCCAGCAGCCAAGCGGAGGCCCTTCCACATGGCGGCTACACCTTC CASSQAEALPHGGYTF
TRBJ2-3 TRBV6-2/TRBV6-3 - - TGTGCCAGCAGTTACCCTCCCCTTCGGCCTAGGTCCATTCCGACCGCAGATACGCAGTATTTT CASSYPPLRPRSIPTADTQYF
TRBJ1-5 TRBV12-5 TRBD1 few TGTGCTAGTGGTTTCCTCAGGGGGGTTAGCAATCAGCCCCAGCATTTT CASGFLRGVSNQPQHF
TRBJ1-4 TRBV5-6 - - TGTGCCAGCAGCTTGATTAGGGGAACTAATGAAAAACTGTTTTTT CASSLIRGTNEKLFF
TRBJ2-7 TRBV20-1 - - TGCAGTGCTAGTTATGGGGGGAATTACGAGCAGTACTTC CSASYGGNYEQYF
TRBJ1-2 TRBV18 - - TGTGCCAGCTCACCAGCAGGGGCGCGAGGCTACACCTTC CASSPAGARGYTF
TRBJ1-5 TRBV9 TRBD1 - TGTGCCAGCAGCGCCGGGACAGGGACTTCGAATAAGGGTATCAGCCCCCAGCATTTT CASSAGTGTSNKGISPQHF
TRBJ1-4 TRBV5-5 - once TGTGCCAGCAGCGGGACCACAGGGCCGGCTAATGAAAAACTGTTTTTT CASSGTTGPANEKLFF
TRBJ2-1 TRBV29-1 - few TGCAGCGTTGACAGCTCCTACAATGAGCAGTTCTTC CSVDSSYNEQFF
TRBJ2-2 TRBV19 TRBD2 - TGTGCCAGTAGTATAGGGGCTCTAGCGGTTAACACCGGGGAGCTGTTTTTT CASSIGALAVNTGELFF
TRBJ1-1 TRBV3-1/TRBV3-2 - - TGTGCCAGCAGCCAAGCACTCGGGAACACTGAAGCTTTCTTT CASSQALGNTEAFF
TRBJ2-7 TRBV7-9 TRBD1 - TGTGCCAGCAGCCTACTCCGGGGACAGCTCTACGAGCAGTACTTC CASSLLRGQLYEQYF
TRBJ2-3 TRBV5-1 TRBD2 - TGCGCCAGCAGCGTACAACTCGGGACTAGCGGGGGGGTCTGGGATACGCAGTATTTT CASSVQLGTSGGVWDTQYF
TRBJ2-3 TRBV7-3 TRBD2 once TGTGCCAGCAGCCCGGGACTAGCGGGGGGGCCAGGTACGCAGTATTTT CASSPGLAGGPGTQYF
TRBJ2-5 TRBV7-9 TRBD1 - TGTGCCAGCAGCCGGACAGGGGTAGAGACCCAGTACTTC CASSRTGVETQYF
TRBJ2-7 TRBV19 TRBD1 - TGTGCCAGTACGAAGGGACAGGGCGGGTCCTACGAGCAGTACTTC CASTKGQGGSYEQYF
TRBJ1-1 TRBV7-2 TRBD1 - TGTGCCAGCAGCTTGTGGGACAGGGGGACTGAAGCTTTCTTT CASSLWDRGTEAFF
TRBJ2-1 TRBV7-3 TRBD2 - TGTGCCAGCAGTCCGCTAGCGGGGGGACCCAACAGATACAATGAGCAGTTCTTC CASSPLAGGPNRYNEQFF
TRBJ1-4 TRBV5-1 TRBD1 many TGCGCCAGCAGCTCATCTGGACAGGGAGGAGGTGAAAAACTGTTTTTT CASSSSGQGGGEKLFF
TRBJ2-3 TRBV5-1 - - TGCGCCAGCAGCTTGGCGGGGGATCAAACAGATACGCAGTATTTT CASSLAGDQTDTQYF
TRBJ1-3 TRBV5-1 - - TGCGCCAGCAGCTTGGTCGCAGGGCTTGGGGGAAACACCATATATTTT CASSLVAGLGGNTIYF
TRBJ1-5 TRBV27 - - TGTGCCAGCAGTCCTCGTGCGGGGAATCAGCCCCAGCATTTT CASSPRAGNQPQHF
TRBJ2-7 TRBV19 - - TGTGCCAGTAATCGGGGTGGAAACTACGAGCAGTACTTC CASNRGGNYEQYF
TRBJ2-7 TRBV21-1 - - TGTGCCAGCAGCCCTAGCGGGGGGCTACGTGTCTACGAGCAGTACTTC CASSPSGGLRVYEQYF
TRBJ2-1 TRBV19 - - TGTGCCAGTAGTATAGAACACCTCCGCATGTCCTACAATGAGCAGTTCTTC CASSIEHLRMSYNEQFF
TRBJ2-4 TRBV7-8 - - TGTGCCAGCAGCTTATTGGCAGGCCAGCAGGACTTC CASSLLAGQQDF
TRBJ2-5 TRBV2 - - TGTGCCAGCAGTGAAGCACGGGAGACCCAGTACTTC CASSEARETQYF
TRBJ1-1 TRBV5-6 - - TGTGCCAGCAGCTTGGCCGGCAGGGGCTCGAACACTGAAGCTTTCTTT CASSLAGRGSNTEAFF
TRBJ1-1 TRBV29-1 TRBD1 - TGCAGCGTTGACGGGGGGACAGGGGGGATGAACACTGAAGCTTTCTTT CSVDGGTGGMNTEAFF
TRBJ2-2 TRBV6-2/TRBV6-3 TRBD1 - TGTGCCAGCAGTTACACGGGACAGACGATGAACACCGGGGAGCTGTTTTTT CASSYTGQTMNTGELFF
TRBJ1-3 TRBV9 - - TGTGCCAGCAGCGTAGAGCCTGGAAACACCATATATTTT CASSVEPGNTIYF
TRBJ1-3 TRBV2 - - TGTGCCAGCAGCGAACAGGGAGGGCTCTCTGGAAACACCATATATTTT CASSEQGGLSGNTIYF
TRBJ2-7 TRBV5-1 TRBD1 few TGCGCCAGCAGCTTGGGGACAGGGGGCGACGAGCAGTACTTC CASSLGTGGDEQYF
TRBJ2-7 TRBV6-6 TRBD1 once TGTGCCAGCAGTCGACCCGGGACAGGGGGCAAGATGGAAAACGAGCAGTACTTC CASSRPGTGGKMENEQYF
TRBJ1-6 TRBV6-5 TRBD1 - TGTGCCGGGGGGACAGCGGAAAATTCACCCCTCCACTTT CAGGTAENSPLHF
TRBJ2-7 TRBV6-5 - - TGTGCCAGCTCCCAGACAGTCTACGAGCAGTACTTC CASSQTVYEQYF
TRBJ1-5 TRBV18 TRBD1 - TGTGCCAGCTCACCAGGGACAGGTAATCAGCCCCAGCATTTT CASSPGTGNQPQHF
TRBJ2-1 TRBV7-2 TRBD2 - TGTGCCAGCAGCTTCTCCTTTCAAAGCGGGGGGGCCCATGAGCAGTTCTTC CASSFSFQSGGAHEQFF
TRBJ2-7 TRBV19 - - TGTGCCAGTAAACAGGGCTACGAGCAGTACTTC CASKQGYEQYF